This TCR beta chain came from a study of blood T cells in healthy people across ages. Using a J-beta primer mix together with a sample-barcoded 5' primer, a second PCR was run for roughly 7 to 12 cycles. Sequencing of every sample gave 2.5 million or more CDR3-containing paired-end reads. TCRdb itself ran the 5' RACE reads through MiXCR, one entry per CDR3 protein. This table has 1.2 million to 1.5 million distinct CDR3 sequences, almost 60% appearing once. Trimming took 5 bases from V and 3 from J, leaving 12 bases between them. Germline loops: CDR1 SGHAT, CDR2 FQNNGV. The CDR3 length is 14 residues.

The rearrangement uses TRBV11-2 and TRBJ2-3, with D perhaps matching TRBD1 or TRBD2 (5 bases each). The specimen was blood. The TCR was taken from a man between 18 and 29 years old in good health. CDR3 protein: CASSDNWGTDTQYF. CDR3 sequence (DNA): TGTGCCAGCAGCGACAATTGGGGGACAGATACGCAGTATTTT.